This T cell receptor (beta chain) stems from a study of cytomegalovirus exposure and HLA in healthy donors. Study-wide results and caveats: With high specificity and sensitivity, the classifier reportedly diagnosed cytomegalovirus status. Later analysis identified 15,000 to 20,000 TCR beta sequences associated with HLA alleles, using a false discovery rate threshold of 0.05.

Vbeta (60) and Jbeta (13) primers were used in the PCR. Profiling relied on immunoSEQ multiplex PCR, and the TCRdb table lists in-frame clones only, not all of them. The table records 100,000 or so clones, 55% to 80% of them present only once. Germline CDR1 and CDR2: SGHAT and FQNNGV. V lost 1 base and J 6 bases, leaving 6 bases between the germline ends. The length of the CDR3 is 12 residues. In regard to this clone: Its target is unknown.

The material sequenced was PBMCs. V usage is TRBV11-2 and J usage is TRBJ1-1; the D gene is possibly TRBD1 (5 bases). The origin of this receptor is a human donor in good health. CDR3 in amino acids: CASSLAGSEAFF. The CDR3, as DNA: TGTGCCAGCAGCTTAGCAGGGTCTGAAGCTTTCTTT.